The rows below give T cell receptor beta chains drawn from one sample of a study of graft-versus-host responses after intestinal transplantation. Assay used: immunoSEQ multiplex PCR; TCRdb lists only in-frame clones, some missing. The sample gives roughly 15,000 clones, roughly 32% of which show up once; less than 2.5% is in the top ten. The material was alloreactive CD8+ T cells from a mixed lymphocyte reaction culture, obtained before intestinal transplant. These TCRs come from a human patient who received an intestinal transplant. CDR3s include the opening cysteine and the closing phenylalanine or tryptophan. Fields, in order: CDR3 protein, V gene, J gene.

CDR3aa: CASSLVGGRAETQYF
v_gene: TRBV11-2
j_gene: TRBJ2-5

CDR3aa: CASSFSTGGVDEQFF
v_gene: TRBV6-5
j_gene: TRBJ2-1

CDR3aa: CASSQLGGTGELFF
v_gene: TRBV14
j_gene: TRBJ2-2

CDR3aa: CASSPDRDDTGELFF
v_gene: TRBV19
j_gene: TRBJ2-2

CDR3aa: CAISESDMRNSPLHF
v_gene: TRBV10-3
j_gene: TRBJ1-6

CDR3aa: CASSVVAGGTDTQYF
v_gene: TRBV9
j_gene: TRBJ2-3

CDR3aa: CASSIRGQDTEAFF
v_gene: TRBV6-9
j_gene: TRBJ1-1

CDR3aa: CAEGDRWLEAFF
v_gene: TRBV11-3
j_gene: TRBJ1-1

CDR3aa: CASSLAWDSPLHF
v_gene: TRBV7-6
j_gene: TRBJ1-6

CDR3aa: CASSEVSGNQETQYF
v_gene: TRBV2
j_gene: TRBJ2-5

CDR3aa: CASSSPSPGETQYF
v_gene: TRBV7-9
j_gene: TRBJ2-5

CDR3aa: CASSFVGQPQHF
v_gene: TRBV5-6
j_gene: TRBJ1-5

CDR3aa: CASSEWGAGELFF
v_gene: TRBV6-1
j_gene: TRBJ2-2

CDR3aa: CASSLGLAGYTDTQYF
v_gene: TRBV5-1
j_gene: TRBJ2-3

CDR3aa: CASSSPTSPYEQYF
v_gene: TRBV7-9
j_gene: TRBJ2-7

CDR3aa: CASSAGQVEYF
v_gene: TRBV25-1
j_gene: TRBJ2-4

CDR3aa: CASSFGGTDTQYF
v_gene: TRBV27
j_gene: TRBJ2-3

CDR3aa: CSVEEVYNEQFF
v_gene: TRBV29-1
j_gene: TRBJ2-1

CDR3aa: CSVETGSAGYTF
v_gene: TRBV29-1
j_gene: TRBJ1-2

CDR3aa: CASSLVSAKNIQYF
v_gene: TRBV7-9
j_gene: TRBJ2-4

CDR3aa: CASSWGGRNYEQYF
v_gene: TRBV27
j_gene: TRBJ2-7

CDR3aa: CASIMGPGTAYGYTF
v_gene: TRBV5-1
j_gene: TRBJ1-2

CDR3aa: CASSQESKYNEQFF
v_gene: TRBV4-1
j_gene: TRBJ2-1

CDR3aa: CSVEDQDGGRHGYTF
v_gene: TRBV29-1
j_gene: TRBJ1-2

CDR3aa: CASSGGHTEAFF
v_gene: TRBV25-1
j_gene: TRBJ1-1

CDR3aa: CASSSGPPRENEQYF
v_gene: TRBV7-2
j_gene: TRBJ2-7

CDR3aa: CSAKGGITDTQYF
v_gene: TRBV29-1
j_gene: TRBJ2-3

CDR3aa: CASSMGRIYGYTF
v_gene: TRBV7-2
j_gene: TRBJ1-2

CDR3aa: CASSQGPLNTEAFF
v_gene: TRBV4-1
j_gene: TRBJ1-1

CDR3aa: CASGPGGDSNEQFF
v_gene: TRBV25-1
j_gene: TRBJ2-1

CDR3aa: CASRDRDRGLYGYTF
v_gene: TRBV13
j_gene: TRBJ1-2

CDR3aa: CSAEGLSNEQYF
v_gene: TRBV29-1
j_gene: TRBJ2-7

CDR3aa: CASSPSSGASYEQYF
v_gene: TRBV7-9
j_gene: TRBJ2-7

CDR3aa: CATSRDGGIRPQHF
v_gene: TRBV15
j_gene: TRBJ1-5

CDR3aa: CASSRTSGADTQYF
v_gene: TRBV6-6
j_gene: TRBJ2-3

CDR3aa: CASSLHANTEAFF
v_gene: TRBV11-2
j_gene: TRBJ1-1

CDR3aa: CASSYGVIGVGQQYF
v_gene: TRBV6-5
j_gene: TRBJ2-7

CDR3aa: CARSASRGNEKLFF
v_gene: TRBV5-3
j_gene: TRBJ1-4

CDR3aa: CASSLDPTGELFF
v_gene: TRBV7-2
j_gene: TRBJ2-2

CDR3aa: CASSFGGLSYEQYF
v_gene: TRBV27
j_gene: TRBJ2-7

CDR3aa: CASKGGGPRPEAFF
v_gene: TRBV10-2
j_gene: TRBJ1-1

CDR3aa: CASSQETGGLYNEQFF
v_gene: TRBV4-2
j_gene: TRBJ2-1

CDR3aa: CASSQEWGNTEAFF
v_gene: TRBV4-1
j_gene: TRBJ1-1

CDR3aa: CASSLGTGTYEQYF
v_gene: TRBV5-1
j_gene: TRBJ2-7

CDR3aa: CASVGQEFNTGELFF
v_gene: TRBV11-2
j_gene: TRBJ2-2

CDR3aa: CAWSPRYYSNQPQHF
v_gene: TRBV30
j_gene: TRBJ1-5

CDR3aa: CASSLEGGSPLHF
v_gene: TRBV7-3
j_gene: TRBJ1-6

CDR3aa: CASSYSAGGSEAFF
v_gene: TRBV6-6
j_gene: TRBJ1-1

CDR3aa: CASSYGDSGELFF
v_gene: TRBV6-5
j_gene: TRBJ2-2

CDR3aa: CASSQDRGGASQPQHF
v_gene: TRBV4-2
j_gene: TRBJ1-5

CDR3aa: CASSEWRQGADTQYF
v_gene: TRBV2
j_gene: TRBJ2-3